This TCR beta chain was found in a study of OX40 agonist ivuxolimab in advanced cancers. With respect to the entire study: The costimulatory receptor OX40 (CD134) was targeted by ivuxolimab, a fully human IgG2 agonistic monoclonal antibody. Intravenous ivuxolimab was administered to patients every 2 weeks at six dose levels: 0.01, 0.1, 0.3, 1.5, 3 and 10 mg/kg. Among the roughly 50 dose-escalation patients, around 20 had hepatocellular carcinoma, 15 or so melanoma, 9 renal cell carcinoma and 9 head and neck cancer. The dose-escalation cohort was about 83% male with a mean age of about 58 years, ranging from roughly 23 to 80. Patients were allowed to have had prior anti-PD-1, anti-PD-L1 or anti-CTLA-4 therapy, and 30% to 50% of the dose-escalation patients had previously received checkpoint inhibitors. Partial responses were achieved by three dose-escalation patients, of whom one had hepatocellular carcinoma and two had cutaneous melanoma. Peripheral TCRbeta sequencing was intended to test whether TCR sequence diversity was altered and clonal T-cell expansion was caused by ivuxolimab. The paper describes the monotherapy dose-escalation part (N ≈ 52 patients) of the phase I trial of ivuxolimab.

For sequencing of the TCRbeta CDR3 region, genomic DNA was extracted from the sorted cells. The immunoSEQ Assay was used for sequencing of TCRbeta CDR3 regions. Sourced from immuneACCESS, this table was stored by TCRdb with only in-frame sequences that have V and J called. A share of the clones is absent; for the studies checked, an unresolved V gene accounts for under half, and the remainder has no known explanation. This sample lists 50,000 or so clones; about 86% were detected once. The ten largest account for 9.5% to 15% of the sample. Inclusive of the bounding cysteine and phenylalanine, the CDR3 is 16 residues long. Only the CDR3 part of the read is kept: 48 bases, read in frame from the first base. V is cut by 4 bases and J by 6 bases, and the space between the germline ends is 18 bases. For CDR1 and CDR2, the germline V gene lists SGHVS and FQNEAQ. General conclusions and limits of the study: The antigen specificity of the clonally expanded peripheral T cells was not determined. After ivuxolimab, expanded clones were on average more numerous among CD8+ T cells than among CD4+ T cells. Partial responders in the 0.1-3.0 mg/kg groups had among the lowest normalized peripheral clonal expansion, especially among CD8+ T cells. Clonal expansion of both CD4+ and CD8+ blood T cells was observed from baseline to week 6 at doses 0.1 to 3.0 mg/kg. Low levels of normalized T-cell clonal expansion were also seen in some nonresponding patients.

Patients with a history of autoimmune disease or receiving systemic immunosuppression were excluded from the trial. Peripheral blood for TCR sequencing was collected from all dose cohorts at baseline, on cycle 4 day 1, and on cycle 7 day 1. Samples were obtained from an open-label, multicenter, first-in-human phase I dose-escalation trial of ivuxolimab. Adults with locally advanced or metastatic head and neck squamous cell, hepatocellular, melanoma or renal cell carcinoma were enrolled in the trial. Before TCR sequencing, CD4+ T cells and CD8+ T cells from peripheral blood were sorted into separate populations. In the case of this clone: Its antigen is currently not known. No qualities accompany the bases; no much larger clone lies one base away.

The origin of this receptor is an adult with an advanced solid tumor such as melanoma, head and neck, liver or kidney cancer. The specimen comprised CD4+ or CD8+ T cells sorted from blood, sampled in a trial of the OX40 agonist ivuxolimab. Recombination linked TRBV7-8 to TRBJ2-2; TRBD2 is a weak D gene call, 7 bases matching. The CDR3 reads CASSYLVGGPSGELFF. Here is the DNA: TGTGCCAGCAGCTACCTAGTGGGGGGGCCGTCCGGGGAGCTGTTTTTT.